The 8 T cell receptor beta chains presented below share a single source sample, sequenced in a study of cytomegalovirus exposure and HLA in healthy donors. Primers included in the PCR were 60 Vbeta and 13 Jbeta primers. Assay used: immunoSEQ multiplex PCR; TCRdb lists only in-frame clones, some missing. The table lists around 110,000 clones, 79% of them singletons. The source material was PBMCs. Receptors originate from a young man in good health and CMV-seropositive.

There are a few counts of this clone. The V and J genes are TRBV5-1 and TRBJ2-3; D uncertain. The germline V gene encodes CDR1 SGHRS and CDR2 YFSETQ. This CDR3 is 14 amino acids long. The V end lost 3 bases, the J end lost 0 bases, and 8 bases lay between the germline ends. The CDR3, as DNA: TGCGCCAGCAGCTCACCTCAGAGCACAGATACGCAGTATTTT. Its protein is CASSSPQSTDTQYF.

The DNA of the CDR3 is TGTGCCAGCAGTTCCCGCGGAGCGGGAGGCACAGATACGCAGTATTTT. It codes for CASSSRGAGGTDTQYF. The gene calls are TRBV6-6 and TRBJ2-3; 8 bases map to TRBD2. V shed 4 bases, J shed 1 base, and the junction held 7 bases outside the gene matches. In germline, CDR1 is MNHNY, CDR2 SVGAGI (reference sequence). The CDR3 is 16 residues long.

V and J are TRBV4-3 and TRBJ2-7, with a weak D call TRBD1 (5 bases). V lost 0 bases and J 2 bases, leaving 11 bases between the germline ends. The CDR3 extends over 15 amino acids. Germline V lookup: CDR1 LGHNA, CDR2 YSLEER. CDR3 DNA: TGCGCCAGCAGCCAAGATAGGGCAGGGACCTACGAGCAGTACTTC. Translation gives CASSQDRAGTYEQYF.

The rearrangement uses TRBV20-1 and TRBJ1-1; no firm D call. The CDR3 spans 11 residues. The ends were cut back, 8 bases at V and 3 bases at J, with 10 bases in the middle. Germline V gives CDR1 DFQATT, CDR2 SNEGSKA (reference sequence). In DNA, the CDR3 is TGCAGTCAAGCCCGGGACACTGAAGCTTTCTTT. It specifies CSQARDTEAFF.

This chain connects TRBV7-9 to TRBJ1-1; D gene uncertain. CDR3 length: 12 residues. V was clipped by 3 bases and J by 7 bases, with 9 bases between them. From germline, CDR1 is SEHNR and CDR2 FQNEAQ (reference sequence). The CDR3 loop is CASSFSDIEAFF. CDR3 nucleotides: TGTGCCAGCAGCTTTTCCGACATTGAAGCTTTCTTT.

The chain combines TRBV7-2 with TRBJ2-1, with D perhaps matching TRBD1 (6 bases). CDR1 SGHTA and CDR2 FQGNSA come from the germline V gene. With 8 bases removed from V and 5 bases from J, the gap between germline ends came to 10 bases. This CDR3 has 12 residues. The CDR3 loop is CASGRGHNEQFF. CDR3 bases: TGTGCCAGCGGCAGGGGCCACAATGAGCAGTTCTTC.

This chain uses TRBV7-2 with TRBJ1-1, with TRBD1 matching 7 bases. The J segment lost 3 bases and the V segment lost 4 bases, leaving 8 bases of the junction unmatched. The CDR3 is made up of 15 amino acids. CDR1 is SGHTA and CDR2 is FQGNSA in the germline V gene. Here the CDR3 reads CASSYRQGLHTEAFF. Written as DNA, the CDR3 is TGTGCCAGCAGCTATAGACAGGGTCTGCACACTGAAGCTTTCTTT.

The CDR3 region is CSAIQGTVTEAFF. The DNA for the CDR3 is TGCAGCGCTATACAGGGTACGGTCACTGAAGCTTTCTTT. J is TRBJ1-1 and V is TRBV29-1; weak D call: TRBD1 (6 bases). V was trimmed by 7 bases and J by 4 bases, leaving 16 bases between them. CDR1 and CDR2 (germline): SQVTM, ANQGSEA. The CDR3 contains 13 residues. The full variable domain, with the rest looked up from reference TRBV29-1 and TRBJ1-1, is SAVISQKPSRDICQRGTSLTIQCQVDSQVTMMFWYRQQPGQSLTLIATANQGSEATYESGFVIDKFPISRPNLTFSTLTVSNMSPEDSSIYLCSAIQGTVTEAFFGQGTRLTVV.